The sequence of this TCR beta chain was determined in a study of T cell responses to AZD1222 COVID-19 vaccine. Assay: immunoSEQ multiplex PCR; the TCRdb copy retains only in-frame clones and omits some. Of about 110,000 clones detected, roughly 84% appear once; the ten largest clones hold about 3%. Trimming took 5 bases from V and 0 from J; bases not matched to a gene: 7. The CDR3 contains 18 residues. Germline loops: CDR1 SGHVS, CDR2 FQNEAQ. The starting material was peripheral blood, obtained on day 0 of AZD1222 vaccination. This chain uses TRBV7-8 with TRBJ2-3, with TRBD2 matching 14 bases. This TCR was recovered from an adult in good health. CDR3 protein: CASSMTRTSGRSTDTQYF. The CDR3 DNA is TGTGCCAGCAGCATGACACGGACTAGCGGGAGGAGCACAGATACGCAGTATTTT.